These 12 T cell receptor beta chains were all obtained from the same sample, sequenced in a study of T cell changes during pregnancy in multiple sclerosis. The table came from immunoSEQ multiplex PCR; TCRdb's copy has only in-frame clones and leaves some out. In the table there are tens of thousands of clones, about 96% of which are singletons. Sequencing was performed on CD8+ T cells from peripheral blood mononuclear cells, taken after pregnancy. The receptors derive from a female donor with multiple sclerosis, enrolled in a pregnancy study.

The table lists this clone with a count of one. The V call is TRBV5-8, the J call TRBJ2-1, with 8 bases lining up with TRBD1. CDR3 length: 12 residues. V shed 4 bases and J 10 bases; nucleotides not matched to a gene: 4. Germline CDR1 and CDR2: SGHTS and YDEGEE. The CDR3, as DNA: TGTGCCAGCAGCCTCTGGACAGGGGAGCAGTTCTTC. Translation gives CASSLWTGEQFF.

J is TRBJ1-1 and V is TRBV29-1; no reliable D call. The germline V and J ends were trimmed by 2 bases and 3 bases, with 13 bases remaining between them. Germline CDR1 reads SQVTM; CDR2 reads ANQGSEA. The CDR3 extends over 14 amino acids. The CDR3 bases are TGCAGCGTTGAAACTTTTCTGAGGGACACTGAAGCTTTCTTT. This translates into CSVETFLRDTEAFF.

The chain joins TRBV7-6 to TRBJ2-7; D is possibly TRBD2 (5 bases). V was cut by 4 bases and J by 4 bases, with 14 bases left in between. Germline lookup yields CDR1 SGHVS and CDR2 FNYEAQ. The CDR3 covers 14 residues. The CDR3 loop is CASSSLDGVYEQYF. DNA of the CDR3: TGTGCCAGCAGCTCACTAGATGGGGTTTACGAGCAGTACTTC.

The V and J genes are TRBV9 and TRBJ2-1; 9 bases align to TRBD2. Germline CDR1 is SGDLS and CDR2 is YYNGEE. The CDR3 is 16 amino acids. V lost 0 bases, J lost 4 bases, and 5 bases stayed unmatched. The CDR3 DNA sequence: TGTGCCAGCAGCGTAGTTGCGGGAGGGTCTTACAATGAGCAGTTCTTC. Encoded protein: CASSVVAGGSYNEQFF.

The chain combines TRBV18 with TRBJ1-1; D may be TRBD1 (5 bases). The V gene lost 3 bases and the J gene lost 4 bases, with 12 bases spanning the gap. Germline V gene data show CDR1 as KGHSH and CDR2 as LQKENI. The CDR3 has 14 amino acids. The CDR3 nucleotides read TGTGCCAGCTCACCGCCCCCGGGGGGCACTGAAGCTTTCTTT. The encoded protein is CASSPPPGGTEAFF.

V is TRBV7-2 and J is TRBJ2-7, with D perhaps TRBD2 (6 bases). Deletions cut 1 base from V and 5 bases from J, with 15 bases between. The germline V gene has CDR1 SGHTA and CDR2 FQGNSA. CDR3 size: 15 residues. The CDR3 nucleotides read TGTGCCAGCAGCTTAGAAGGATCTAGCGACCACGAGCAGTACTTC. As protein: CASSLEGSSDHEQYF.

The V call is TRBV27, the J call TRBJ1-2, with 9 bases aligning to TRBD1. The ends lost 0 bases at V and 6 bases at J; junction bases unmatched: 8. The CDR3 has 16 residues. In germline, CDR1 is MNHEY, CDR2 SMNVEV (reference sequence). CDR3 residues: CASSLSWTGEVDGYTF. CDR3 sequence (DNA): TGTGCCAGCAGTTTATCGTGGACAGGGGAGGTAGATGGCTACACCTTC.

The chain's CDR3 is CASRWAGQETQYF. The CDR3 DNA reads as TGTGCCAGTAGGTGGGCAGGCCAAGAGACCCAGTACTTC. The V and J genes are TRBV7-9 and TRBJ2-5, with D hard to call. Trimming removed 9 bases at V and 1 base at J, with 12 bases between. The germline V gene has CDR1 SEHNR and CDR2 FQNEAQ (reference sequence). This CDR3 spans 13 amino acids.

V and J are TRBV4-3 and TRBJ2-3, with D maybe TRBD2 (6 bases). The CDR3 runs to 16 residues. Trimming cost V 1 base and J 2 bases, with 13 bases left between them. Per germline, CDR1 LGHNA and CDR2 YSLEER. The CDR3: CASSQGLATITDTQYF. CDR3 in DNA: TGCGCCAGCAGCCAAGGTCTAGCGACAATCACAGATACGCAGTATTTT.

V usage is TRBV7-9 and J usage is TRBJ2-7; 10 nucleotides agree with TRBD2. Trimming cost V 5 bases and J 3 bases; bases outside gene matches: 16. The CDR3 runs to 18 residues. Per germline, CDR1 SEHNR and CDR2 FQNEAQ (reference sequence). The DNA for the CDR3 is TGTGCCAGCAGCCGCCCTAGGAAGGGGACTAGCGAGATCTACGAGCAGTACTTC. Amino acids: CASSRPRKGTSEIYEQYF.

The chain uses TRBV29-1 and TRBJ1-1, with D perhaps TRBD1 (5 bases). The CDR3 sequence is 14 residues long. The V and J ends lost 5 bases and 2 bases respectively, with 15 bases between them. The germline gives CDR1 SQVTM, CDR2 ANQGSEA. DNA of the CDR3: TGCAGCGTTCAGGTGTTGGGGCCTAACACTGAAGCTTTCTTT. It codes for CSVQVLGPNTEAFF.

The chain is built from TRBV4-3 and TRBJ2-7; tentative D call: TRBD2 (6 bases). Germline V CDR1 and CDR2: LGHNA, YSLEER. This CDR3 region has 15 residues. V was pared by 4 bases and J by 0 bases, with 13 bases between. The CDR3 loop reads CASSLDGGSSYEQYF. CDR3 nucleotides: TGCGCCAGCAGCCTTGATGGGGGGAGCTCCTACGAGCAGTACTTC.